The present T cell receptor (beta chain) was sequenced within a study of T-cell memory formation after mild COVID-19. V was pared by 8 bases and J by 0 bases, with 11 bases between. Looked up from germline, CDR1 is SEHNR and CDR2 is FQNEAQ (reference sequence). This CDR3 is 14 amino acids long. Using constant-segment primers, 5'RACE produced TCR alpha and TCR beta cDNA libraries carrying sample barcodes and UMIs. TCRdb itself ran the 5' RACE reads through MiXCR, one entry per CDR3 protein. The sample includes 450,000 to 650,000 distinct CDR3 sequences, less than 25% of them seen just once. Study conclusions and caveats: There was no confirmation that second-wave clones peaking on day 37 were SARS-CoV-2 specific.

Concerning this clonotype: What it binds is not known.

Sample: PBMCs or a T cell subset sorted from them (not recorded which). The source is an adult woman who had mild COVID-19 (a few samples of this study predate the infection). Cell type and time point are not known. This chain links TRBV7-9 with TRBJ2-1, with D possibly TRBD1 on 6 matching bases. In nucleotides, the CDR3 is TGTGCCAGCCCATCAGGGGCCTCCTACAATGAGCAGTTCTTC. The encoded protein is CASPSGASYNEQFF.